One and the same sample provided the 16 T cell receptor beta chains below, sequenced in a study of blood T cell repertoires in COVID-19. Measured with immunoSEQ multiplex PCR; TCRdb has only the in-frame clones, and not every one. The table has over 300,000 clones, roughly 88% seen once. Sequencing was performed on PBMCs or T cells enriched from blood (not recorded which). The receptors were sampled from a woman in her 30s with acute COVID-19.

The J gene is TRBJ1-1, the V gene TRBV30; 7 bases map to TRBD1. This CDR3 is 16 amino acids long. J was trimmed by 5 bases and V by 2 bases; bases with no gene match: 14. The germline CDR1 and CDR2 sequences are GTSNPN and SVGIG (reference sequence). The CDR3, as DNA: TGTGCCTGGAGTCCAAAAAACAGGGGCCTTAGAACTGAAGCTTTCTTT. Its translation is CAWSPKNRGLRTEAFF.

The V and J genes are TRBV27 and TRBJ1-1, with 8 bases fitting TRBD1. The junction had 19 bases not matched to a gene; V was cut back by 5 bases and J by 5 bases. The CDR3 runs to 18 residues. CDR1 and CDR2 from the germline V gene are MNHEY and SMNVEV (reference sequence). CDR3 region: CASSRTPGQVGYWTEAFF. The CDR3 region has the DNA TGTGCCAGCAGTCGCACCCCGGGACAGGTTGGTTATTGGACTGAAGCTTTCTTT.

The rearrangement links TRBV5-4 to TRBJ1-1, with D maybe TRBD1 (5 bases). The germline V and J ends were trimmed by 4 bases and 4 bases, with 20 bases remaining between them. Germline V lookup: CDR1 SGHNT, CDR2 YYREEE (reference sequence). This CDR3 is built from 16 residues. CDR3 in amino acids: CASSRQVFAGPTEAFF. Here the CDR3 DNA reads TGTGCCAGCAGCCGCCAGGTTTTTGCAGGGCCCACTGAAGCTTTCTTT.

The chain links TRBV18 to TRBJ1-3; perhaps TRBD1 as D (6 bases). Germline values: CDR1 KGHSH, CDR2 LQKENI. Deletions cut 9 bases from V and 0 bases from J, with 15 bases between. This CDR3 region has 15 residues. The CDR3 protein is CASSTRDNSGNTIYF. The CDR3 nucleotides are TGTGCCAGTTCGACTCGGGACAACTCTGGAAACACCATATATTTT.

A word on this clone: The same CDR3 can be traced to other DNA sequences in this sample. V is TRBV2 and J is TRBJ1-1, with D perhaps matching TRBD1 (5 bases). CDR1 and CDR2 (germline): SNHLY, FYNNEI. The CDR3 has 13 residues. V was cut by 4 bases and J by 2 bases, with 8 bases left in between. The CDR3 spells CASSGQGNTEAFF. CDR3 in DNA: TGTGCCAGCAGTGGGCAGGGTAACACTGAAGCTTTCTTT.

This sequence joins TRBV6-5 and TRBJ2-7, with D perhaps matching TRBD2 (6 bases). CDR1 and CDR2 from the germline V gene are MNHEY and SVGAGI. V gave up 6 bases and J gave up 2 bases, with 14 bases separating them. The CDR3 is made up of 14 amino acids. CDR3 region: CASRKEGRTYEQYF. CDR3 bases: TGTGCCAGCAGGAAGGAGGGTCGGACCTACGAGCAGTACTTC.

V and J are TRBV5-1 and TRBJ2-1; 10 bases are shared with TRBD2. Germline trimming cut 1 base from V and 4 bases from J; bases unmatched to any gene: 8. The CDR3 length is 17 residues. Germline V gene data show CDR1 as SGHRS and CDR2 as YFSETQ. The DNA for the CDR3 is TGCGCCAGCAGCTTGTGGCTAGCGGGGGTCAGGTACAATGAGCAGTTCTTC. It codes for CASSLWLAGVRYNEQFF.

This clone was detected a few times. This sequence joins TRBV12-3 or TRBV12-4 and TRBJ1-2, with D unclear. The CDR3 sequence is 13 residues long. Trimming removed 3 bases from V and 8 bases from J, with 13 bases in between. CDR3 coding DNA: TGTGCCAGCAGTTTTAGTTCGGCGGTCGGCTACACCTTC. Protein: CASSFSSAVGYTF.

The rearrangement uses TRBV18 and TRBJ1-1; no reliable D call. V lost 3 bases, J lost 1 base, and 12 bases lay in between. The CDR3 is 15 amino acids. The germline V gene encodes CDR1 KGHSH and CDR2 LQKENI. This CDR3 reads CASSPLLPRNTEAFF. In nucleotides, the CDR3 is TGTGCCAGCTCACCCTTACTGCCGCGGAACACTGAAGCTTTCTTT.

V gene TRBV7-2 combines with J gene TRBJ1-4; 10 positions match TRBD1. The CDR3 has 15 residues. V was pared by 6 bases and J by 8 bases, with 9 bases of the junction left unmatched. The V gene's germline CDR1 is SGHTA and CDR2 FQGNSA. The CDR3 bases are TGTGCCAGCAGTGTCTCCGGGACAGGGGACGAAAAACTGTTTTTT. Its translation is CASSVSGTGDEKLFF.

J is TRBJ2-5 and V is TRBV5-5, with 10 bases fitting TRBD1. V gave up 4 bases and J gave up 5 bases; unmatched junction bases: 11. In germline, CDR1 is SGHKS, CDR2 YYEKEE (reference sequence). This CDR3 comprises 16 residues. The CDR3 is CASSPTPDRGGETQYF. For the CDR3, the DNA is TGTGCCAGCAGCCCTACCCCGGACAGGGGGGGTGAGACCCAGTACTTC.

The rearrangement uses TRBV7-2 and TRBJ1-3, with 7 bases identical to TRBD1. The CDR3 is 15 residues long. CDR1 SGHTA and CDR2 FQGNSA come from the germline V gene. The J segment lost 3 bases and the V segment lost 2 bases, leaving 4 bases of the junction unmatched. The CDR3 reads CASSLRGLDGNTIYF. The CDR3 DNA is TGTGCCAGCAGCTTAAGGGGGCTGGATGGAAACACCATATATTTT.

The chain joins TRBV5-4 to TRBJ2-3; 12 bases match TRBD2. The germline V gene encodes CDR1 SGHNT and CDR2 YYREEE (reference sequence). Trimming removed 4 bases from V and 6 bases from J; junction bases left unmatched: 6. The length of the CDR3 is 15 residues. CDR3 in amino acids: CASSRTSGAFDTQYF. In nucleotides, the CDR3 is TGTGCCAGCAGCCGGACTAGCGGGGCTTTCGATACGCAGTATTTT.

This rearrangement joins TRBV18 to TRBJ1-1, with TRBD1 matching 7 bases. Trimming at V came to 1 base and at J to 0 bases, leaving 5 bases not matched to a gene. Germline V CDR1 and CDR2: KGHSH, LQKENI. The CDR3 sequence is 16 residues long. CDR3 sequence (DNA): TGTGCCAGCTCACCACTAGCGACAGGGATGAACACTGAAGCTTTCTTT. Translated, it gives CASSPLATGMNTEAFF.

This chain joins TRBV7-8 and TRBJ1-1; a possible D gene is TRBD1 (6 bases). This CDR3 region has 15 residues. Trimming shortened V by 5 bases and J by 1 base, and 14 bases separated the two germline ends. The germline gives CDR1 SGHVS, CDR2 FQNEAQ. This chain's CDR3 is CASSKDRPGNTEAFF. CDR3 bases: TGTGCCAGCAGCAAAGACAGGCCCGGGAACACTGAAGCTTTCTTT.

This clone is a singleton in its sample. The V call is TRBV4-3, the J call TRBJ2-1; D remains unclear. This CDR3 is built from 17 residues. Germline CDR1 and CDR2: LGHNA and YSLEER. V lost 0 bases and J lost 1, with 13 bases in between. The CDR3, as DNA: TGCGCCAGCAGCCAAGATCCCCCAGGTGGATCCTACAATGAGCAGTTCTTC. It specifies CASSQDPPGGSYNEQFF.